What follows are 3 T cell receptor beta chains derived from one specimen sequenced in a study of blood T cell repertoires in COVID-19. Repertoires were generated with immunoSEQ multiplex PCR, while TCRdb's copy carries only in-frame clones and drops some. The table includes a few hundred thousand clones, more than 70% detected once. The specimen sequenced was PBMCs or T cells enriched from blood (not recorded which). The receptors were sampled from a woman in her fifties or sixties in a cohort exposed to, infected with or recovered from COVID-19 (not recorded which).

The rearrangement links TRBV28 to TRBJ1-2; D is uncertain. The CDR3 length is 12 residues. Trimming removed 6 bases from V and 8 bases from J, with 13 bases in between. Germline CDR1 MDHEN, CDR2 SYDVKM. The CDR3 region has the DNA TGTGCCAGCAGCCAGAGGGTTGAGGGCTACACCTTC. Protein sequence: CASSQRVEGYTF.

The chain couples TRBV5-1 to TRBJ1-2; TRBD1 aligns across 7 bases. The J segment lost 3 bases and the V segment lost 4 bases, leaving 9 bases of the junction unmatched. Per germline, CDR1 SGHRS and CDR2 YFSETQ. This CDR3 contains 15 residues. CDR3 coding DNA: TGCGCCAGCAGCGGTCAACAGGGGACGTACTATGGCTACACCTTC. Protein product: CASSGQQGTYYGYTF.

Note on this clone: Distinct nucleotide sequences in the sample also encode this CDR3. The J gene is TRBJ1-5, the V gene TRBV5-1; tentative D call: TRBD1 (5 bases). V was shortened by 3 bases and J by 6 bases, with 13 bases between the two germline ends. Germline CDR1 and CDR2: SGHRS and YFSETQ. The CDR3 extends over 14 amino acids. The CDR3, as DNA: TGCGCCAGCAGCTCAGGGCCGGGGGGTCAGCCCCAGCATTTT. Amino acid sequence: CASSSGPGGQPQHF.